This T cell receptor beta chain was recovered during a study of a mutant IDH1 vaccine in newly diagnosed glioma. The wider study: Patients had eight vaccinations, in weeks 1, 3, 5, 7, 11, 15, 19 and 23. Radiotherapy alone preceded vaccination by 4-6 weeks; alternatively, vaccination started with temozolomide cycles.

Sequenced by immunoSEQ multiplex PCR; TCRdb stores in-frame clones only, minus some. The sample has around 25,000 clones; around 80% are singletons. On this clone itself: Its antigen is not known.

V shed 6 bases and J 5 bases; nucleotides not matched to a gene: 9. This CDR3 spans 15 amino acids. Germline V gene lookup returns CDR1 LGHNA and CDR2 YSLEER. Study results and limitations: The occurrence of vaccine-induced immune responses was seen in 90% to 95% of patients.

Time point specified: week 5, during vaccination. Topical imiquimod accompanied each vaccine dose, which consisted of 300 ug of mutant IDH1 20-mer peptide. Patients carried new grade 3 or 4 IDH1-mutant astrocytomas lacking nuclear ATRX. The rearrangement joins TRBV4-3 to TRBJ1-1; TRBD1 matches 10 bases. This clonotype originated in a man aged 40-49 years with glioma. Some clones in this sample may be carry-over from other donors' samples. Material: PBMCs, obtained from a glioma patient whose treatment included an IDH1 peptide vaccine. CDR3 sequence: CASRDGGTGETEAFF. CDR3 DNA: TGCGCCAGCAGGGACGGGGGGACAGGGGAGACTGAAGCTTTCTTT.